These T cell receptor beta chains were read from a single sample in a study of T cells in localized non-small cell lung cancer. TCRdb keeps only in-frame clones here, not all; method: immunoSEQ multiplex PCR. The data hold tens of thousands of clones, with more than 80% observed a single time. The specimen comprised PBMCs, sampled before any cancer treatment. The receptors originated from a man aged 40-75 years with stage II lung adenocarcinoma. The CDR3 runs from the conserved cysteine through the conserved F or W. D genes are given only for firm matches. The listing skips clone size in some rows; elsewhere it reads once, few, many or a size class.

v_gene	d_gene	j_gene	abundance	CDR3aa	CDR3nt
TRBV4-2	-	TRBJ1-5	-	CASSLEDRALVPQHF	TGTGCCAGCAGCCTAGAGGATAGGGCACTTGTGCCCCAGCATTTT
TRBV27	-	TRBJ1-1	-	CASSFGNTEAFF	TGTGCCAGCAGTTTCGGGAACACTGAAGCTTTCTTT
TRBV19	TRBD2	TRBJ2-1	-	CASTERGGPARNEQFF	TGTGCCAGTACCGAACGCGGGGGGCCGGCGAGGAATGAGCAGTTCTTC
TRBV6-5	-	TRBJ2-3	-	CASSYSGRYLTDTQYF	TGTGCCAGCAGTTACTCGGGGAGGTACCTCACAGATACGCAGTATTTT
TRBV4-1	-	TRBJ2-7	few	CASSPLGGQGYYEQYF	TGCGCCAGCAGCCCCCTCGGAGGGCAGGGATATTACGAGCAGTACTTC
TRBV5-1	TRBD2	TRBJ2-7	-	CASSPGTSGSHEQYF	TGCGCCAGCTCCCCTGGCACTAGCGGGAGTCACGAGCAGTACTTC
TRBV19	-	TRBJ1-2	-	CASKSSGLNYGYTF	TGTGCCAGTAAAAGTTCGGGCCTTAACTATGGCTACACCTTC
TRBV6-1	-	TRBJ2-7	-	CATSIGSSYEQYF	TGTGCCACCTCTATAGGCAGCTCCTACGAGCAGTACTTC
TRBV6-5	-	TRBJ1-5	-	CASSYTGNSNQPQHF	TGTGCCAGCAGTTACACAGGCAATAGCAATCAGCCCCAGCATTTT
TRBV7-9	-	TRBJ1-4	-	CASSGTGTLGEKLFF	TGTGCCAGCAGCGGCACAGGGACCCTCGGCGAAAAACTGTTTTTT
TRBV6-5	TRBD1	TRBJ1-2	-	CASSYSKTGIGYTF	TGTGCCAGCAGTTACTCCAAGACAGGGATTGGCTACACCTTC
TRBV19	-	TRBJ1-5	few	CASSIRDGGQPQHF	TGTGCCAGTAGTATCCGGGACGGCGGCCAGCCCCAGCATTTT
TRBV19	TRBD1	TRBJ1-2	medium-sized	CASSMGPGQAYGYTF	TGTGCCAGTAGTATGGGGCCGGGACAGGCCTATGGCTACACCTTC
TRBV29-1	TRBD1	TRBJ2-7	-	CSALTDRAYEQYF	TGCAGCGCTTTGACGGACAGGGCCTACGAGCAGTACTTC
TRBV13	-	TRBJ1-1	-	CASSVPGGAFF	TGTGCCAGCAGCGTTCCCGGAGGAGCTTTCTTT
TRBV5-1	-	TRBJ1-5	-	CASSLGTTSNQPQHF	TGCGCCAGCAGCTTAGGGACAACAAGCAATCAGCCCCAGCATTTT
TRBV7-2	-	TRBJ2-2	-	CASSLFAGGQTGELFF	TGTGCCAGCAGCTTATTTGCGGGTGGGCAGACCGGGGAGCTGTTTTTT
TRBV10-3	-	TRBJ2-7	-	CAITNGGWQYF	TGTGCCATCACCAATGGAGGGTGGCAGTACTTC
TRBV5-4	TRBD1	TRBJ1-3	-	CASSLVGTGSGNTIYF	TGTGCCAGCAGCTTGGTTGGGACAGGCTCTGGAAACACCATATATTTT
TRBV30	TRBD2	TRBJ2-2	-	CACPPSGRSTGELFF	TGTGCCTGCCCCCCAAGCGGGAGGAGCACCGGGGAGCTGTTTTTT
TRBV19	-	TRBJ2-2	-	CASETSLNTGELFF	TGTGCCAGTGAGACTAGTCTGAACACCGGGGAGCTGTTTTTT
TRBV19	-	TRBJ1-5	once	CASKGRGDSNQPQHF	TGTGCCAGTAAAGGAAGGGGCGATAGCAATCAGCCCCAGCATTTT
TRBV30	TRBD1	TRBJ1-5	-	CAWSEGQGNQPQHF	TGTGCCTGGAGTGAGGGACAGGGCAATCAGCCCCAGCATTTT
TRBV5-8	TRBD1	TRBJ1-2	-	CASSLSQGGGYTF	TGTGCCAGCAGCTTGTCGCAGGGGGGTGGCTACACCTTC
TRBV7-2	-	TRBJ2-1	-	CASSPGGGISYNEQFF	TGTGCCAGCAGCCCCGGAGGGGGGATTAGTTACAATGAGCAGTTCTTC
TRBV4-1	TRBD1	TRBJ1-2	-	CASSQSIQGADGYTF	TGCGCCAGCAGCCAATCAATCCAGGGGGCGGACGGCTACACCTTC
TRBV6-1	-	TRBJ2-1	-	CASTRLVSYNEQFF	TGTGCCAGCACTCGACTTGTCTCCTACAATGAGCAGTTCTTC
TRBV2	TRBD1	TRBJ1-2	-	CASSESPGGDYGYTF	TGTGCCAGCAGTGAATCGCCAGGGGGCGACTATGGCTACACCTTC
TRBV6-1	-	TRBJ1-1	-	CASTEYSGTEAFF	TGTGCCAGCACGGAATACAGTGGAACTGAAGCTTTCTTT
TRBV18	-	TRBJ2-3	-	CASSGGPSTDTQYF	TGTGCCAGCTCAGGCGGCCCTAGCACAGATACGCAGTATTTT
TRBV6-5	TRBD1	TRBJ2-4	-	CASTDRVLAKNIQYF	TGTGCCAGCACCGACAGGGTTTTAGCCAAAAACATTCAGTACTTC
TRBV23-1	-	TRBJ1-5	-	CASSHPDLAKNQPQHF	TGCGCCAGCAGTCATCCAGATTTGGCGAAGAATCAGCCCCAGCATTTT
TRBV7-2	TRBD2	TRBJ2-7	few	CASSTGLAPYEQYF	TGTGCCAGCAGCACAGGACTAGCGCCCTACGAGCAGTACTTC
TRBV9	TRBD2	TRBJ2-1	-	CASSPPGSGSSYNEQFF	TGTGCCAGCAGCCCCCCGGGTAGCGGGAGCTCCTACAATGAGCAGTTCTTC
TRBV25-1	-	TRBJ2-7	-	CASSEYKNEQYF	TGTGCCAGCAGTGAATATAAAAACGAGCAGTACTTC
TRBV10-3	-	TRBJ1-1	-	CAIREGPNTEAFF	TGTGCCATCAGAGAAGGCCCGAACACTGAAGCTTTCTTT
TRBV4-2	-	TRBJ2-3	once	CASSQGPGTQSTDTQYF	TGTGCCAGCAGCCAGGGTCCCGGGACTCAGAGCACAGATACGCAGTATTTT
TRBV7-3	-	TRBJ2-5	-	CASSLTGIETQYF	TGTGCCAGCAGCTTAACCGGGATAGAGACCCAGTACTTC
TRBV7-6	-	TRBJ2-7	-	CASSPGPGEQYF	TGTGCCAGCAGCCCCGGACCGGGCGAGCAGTACTTC
TRBV9	-	TRBJ2-5	-	CASSLGSEETQYF	TGTGCCAGCAGCCTAGGGTCGGAAGAGACCCAGTACTTC
TRBV28	TRBD1	TRBJ1-3	-	CASSPTGEGGNTIYF	TGTGCCAGCAGTCCGACAGGGGAGGGTGGAAACACCATATATTTT
TRBV6-6	-	TRBJ2-7	-	CASSAEGGSYEQYF	TGTGCCAGCAGTGCCGAAGGTGGCTCCTACGAGCAGTACTTC
TRBV5-1	-	TRBJ1-1	few	CASTTDGRAFF	TGCGCCAGCACAACAGACGGTAGAGCTTTCTTT
TRBV21-1	-	TRBJ2-5	-	CASSKGNPNRFIYQETQYF	TGTGCCAGCAGCAAAGGGAACCCCAACAGGTTTATCTACCAAGAGACCCAGTACTTC
TRBV18	-	TRBJ2-5	-	CASSDSQETQYF	TGTGCCAGCTCCGACAGCCAAGAGACCCAGTACTTC
TRBV30	TRBD2	TRBJ2-3	-	CAWSPGLAFTDTQYF	TGTGCCTGGAGCCCTGGACTAGCGTTCACAGATACGCAGTATTTT
TRBV7-3	TRBD2	TRBJ2-1	-	CASSQAPLAGLYNEQFF	TGTGCCAGCAGCCAGGCCCCCTTAGCGGGCCTCTACAATGAGCAGTTCTTC
TRBV9	TRBD1	TRBJ2-7	once	CASSAGTGAVYEQYF	TGTGCCAGCAGCGCGGGGACAGGGGCCGTTTACGAGCAGTACTTC
TRBV19	-	TRBJ2-2	-	CASSQGPPNGELFF	TGTGCCAGTAGTCAGGGACCTCCTAACGGGGAGCTGTTTTTT
TRBV5-1	-	TRBJ2-1	medium-sized	CASSKGGSGYNEQFF	TGCGCCAGCAGCAAAGGGGGGAGCGGCTACAATGAGCAGTTCTTC
TRBV7-2	-	TRBJ1-5	-	CASSLVPGPYGNQPQHF	TGTGCCAGCAGCTTAGTCCCAGGCCCTTATGGCAATCAGCCCCAGCATTTT
TRBV6-5	-	TRBJ2-3	few	CASSYDLTDTQYF	TGTGCCAGCAGTTACGACCTCACAGATACGCAGTATTTT
TRBV19	-	TRBJ1-1	-	CATQGLKGEGTEAFF	TGTGCCACCCAAGGGTTGAAGGGGGAAGGCACTGAAGCTTTCTTT
TRBV11-3	-	TRBJ2-1	-	CASSQDTDNEQFF	TGTGCCAGCAGCCAGGACACTGACAATGAGCAGTTCTTC
TRBV29-1	TRBD1	TRBJ1-1	-	CSAESGTASEAFF	TGCAGCGCAGAATCCGGGACAGCCTCTGAAGCTTTCTTT